Below, one TCR beta chain is given with its context. Its antigen is not yet known. Base quality data are lacking; no much larger clone is found one base away. In total, about 650 healthy bone marrow donors made up the cohort. Cohort members were all nominally healthy when sampled, although unrecorded immune exposures were likely present. The donor tested CMV seropositive, placing the donor among the 250 to 350 seropositive members of the cohort. A peripheral blood sample was collected from each donor, and TCR beta sequencing was performed on peripheral blood mononuclear cells. The Qiagen DNeasy Blood Extraction Kit was used to extract genomic DNA from the blood cell samples. This record belongs to a study of cytomegalovirus exposure and HLA in healthy donors (dated by TCRdb to the late 2010s). Describing the broader study: An earlier analysis of 550 to 700 of the donors reported about 250 Gb of sequence data and around 120 million unique TCR beta sequences from about 200 million T cells. Around 320 gigabases of sequencing data and around 87 million unique TCR sequences were included in an early release covering around 650 HLA-typed donors. Of the approximately 400 genotyped donors, approximately 83% fell in the genetic ancestry cluster associated with self-reported Caucasian donors. The study was designed to test whether signatures of past pathogen exposure could be identified by cataloging public T cell receptors. The study profiled the T cell repertoires of more than 500 subjects by immunosequencing and related them to cytomegalovirus serostatus. In addition to the first cohort of about 650 subjects, a separate validation cohort of approximately 110 different subjects was used. To predict cytomegalovirus infection status, the study brought together high-throughput TCR immunosequencing, statistical association of individual TCRs with disease status, and machine learning. To study patterns of TCR occurrence, a later analysis re-analyzed previously published TCR beta repertoires from 550 to 800 donors and added high-resolution HLA genotyping. The later analysis used no new phenotypic data to find candidate immune exposures, relying instead on TCR beta sequences and their occurrence across donors. An earlier analysis of about 620 of the donors applied high-throughput TCR beta sequencing to assess whether each TCR beta V gene segment acted as functional or pseudogenic. Donor age, sex, ethnicity and CMV serostatus were compiled alongside the repertoire data. Genome-wide SNP genotypes for about three fifths of the roughly 700 donors were used in a later genetic analysis, which treated that subset as a discovery cohort. All discovery cohort repertoires had been generated on a single sequencing platform. HLA typing included class I and class II loci at four-digit resolution. Typing coverage differed by locus: A, B, C, DRB1 and DQB1 were typed in about 620-640 donors, DQA1 in about 510, DPA1 in some 610, and DPB1 in 472. Five DR-DQ haplotypes were handled as single units for association and clustering, since linkage in the cohort was strong. On average, around 240,000 unique TCR beta nucleotide sequences were sequenced per donor among a few hundred genotyped donors of the cohort, with 15% to 20% of those sequences being non-productive. What the research found in general, with its limitations: Cytomegalovirus status was reported to be diagnosed by the classifier with high specificity and sensitivity in both the original and validation cohorts. A later analysis found that TCR association rates varied across HLA loci, with DRB1 alleles showing the most associated TCRs and HLA-C alleles the fewest. In a later analysis, several top co-occurrence clusters were reported to appear linked to parvovirus B19, influenza, CMV and Epstein-Barr virus. When HLA alleles, especially DR and DQ, strongly co-occurred, TCR associations were difficult to assign to individual alleles. The authors suggested that the approach could potentially be extended to other disease states and immunological phenotypes. Because counts were too low, seventeen rarely observed V segments, including chromosome 9 orphons, were excluded from the earlier analysis of under 650 of the donors. A cluster of highly shared sequence variants was judged likely to be a technical artifact of the sequencing pipeline. While some public TCRs were present in many individuals, most TCR sequences turned up only very rarely across donors. Immune exposure information for the cohort was limited to CMV serostatus. An earlier analysis of around 600 of the donors showed that most TCR beta V segments appeared in productive rearrangements either about 87% or about 30% of the time, which broadly matched IMGT annotations. Three of the identified cytomegalovirus-associated TCR beta chains were confirmed in vitro to be specific for cytomegalovirus antigens. The 87-base-pair reads could not distinguish some IMGT-functional V segments, including TRBV6-2 and TRBV6-3, so those segments were excluded. Compared with equally common non-associated chains, HLA-associated TCR beta chains in a later analysis were more clonally expanded and had lower generation probabilities. At a false discovery rate of 0.05, a later analysis linked some 17,000 TCR beta sequences to specific HLA alleles. An association between a missense DCLRE1C variant and V-gene and J-gene trimming of TCR beta chains was found in a later genetic analysis and replicated in an independent cohort. A further reported finding was that TCR beta sequences accurately predicted the HLA-A and HLA-B alleles for most subjects in the first cohort. Most CMV-associated TCR beta chains appeared to be HLA-restricted in a later analysis, and the HLA associations seemed to be driven largely by CMV exposure. Linkage disequilibrium might explain the correlated functional status among segregating V segments, but an unknown experimental factor could not be excluded. In the study, roughly 160 TCR beta chains were listed as associated with cytomegalovirus. The presence/absence analyses assumed that sequencing depth was roughly uniform across donors, and that assumption may not be true. Because HLA typing was missing for some donors at each locus, association tests included only the typed subset. Compared with the roughly 720-donor mean, donors in an Asian-associated ancestry cluster had fewer N-insertions in productive TCRs, according to a later genetic analysis. The cohort was sequenced for TCR beta chains only, and without alpha or paired-chain data the features that could be detected were limited.

Libraries were prepared through the immunoSEQ multiplex PCR assay. For the multiplex PCR, a mixture combining 60 forward primers for TCR Vbeta segments and 13 reverse primers for TCR Jbeta segments was used. The CDR3 region of rearranged TCR beta genes was amplified from genomic DNA with a multiplex PCR assay. Amplified TCR beta libraries were sequenced as 87-base-pair reads on the Illumina HiSeq System. Per the original workflow: In a later analysis, 77 million or so unique TCR beta chains were counted across the 650 to 700 repertoires, and roughly 11 million of these chains were shared by at least two donors. To remove PCR and sequencing errors, raw reads were error-corrected and collapsed into unique sequences using a nearest-neighbor algorithm that merged closely related sequences. Alignment of CDR3 sequences to IMGT reference sequences was used to assign V, D and J gene segments. For a sequence to be retained, a match of at least six nucleotides was required to both a V gene segment and a J gene segment. Rearrangements were called productive when the CDR3 lacked stop codons and stayed in frame with V and J; all others were non-productive. CDR3 was defined by IMGT convention, running from the second conserved V-encoded cysteine to the conserved J-encoded phenylalanine. Sequences without an unambiguous match to a single V gene segment were excluded from the earlier analysis of a few hundred of the donors. In an earlier analysis of some 590 of the donors, a V segment was called functional when productive rearrangements were above 56.7%, and segregating when the standard deviation between donors exceeded 5%. A statistical classification framework was developed to diagnose cytomegalovirus status using the catalog of TCR beta chain sequences. V and J gene assignment, in a later analysis, came from comparing TCR nucleotide sequences with IMGT/GENE-DB human TR gene sequences. In a later analysis, CDR3 sequences and most-parsimonious VDJ recombination scenarios were assigned using the TCRdist pipeline. In a later analysis, each TCR beta chain was defined by its CDR3 amino acid sequence together with its V-gene family, and reads lacking a unique V-gene family were excluded. In a later analysis, approximately 590 highly shared, low-generation-probability nucleotide sequences were removed to address suspected cross-contamination and a sequencing artifact. For each public chain, a later analysis derived a clonal expansion index from normalized ranks of inferred template counts within each repertoire. In a later analysis, generation probabilities were computed with a VDJ recombination model fitted to out-of-frame rearrangements, and the resulting probabilities were checked against IGoR. In a later analysis, TCR-TCR, TCR-HLA and TCR-CMV co-occurrence was scored with hypergeometric tests, and a repertoire-size bias correction was applied to TCR pairs. False discovery rates were estimated in a later analysis by permuting HLA or CMV assignments 20 times. In a later analysis, co-occurring TCRs were grouped with DBSCAN, and TCRdist sequence similarity was added when clustering was performed within HLA-allele-positive subsets. Repertoires with fewer than 30,000 or more than 120,000 public chains, plus five repertoires with anomalous nucleotide sharing, were excluded from co-occurrence clustering. TCRdb carries this immuneACCESS record with in-frame sequences only. Its versions omit some clonotypes, under half of them owing to an unresolved V gene in the studies checked, with the rest unexplained. V and J calls plus clone size are reproduced from that table; the DNA served to infer D and trimming. This sample holds some 130,000 clones; just over 70% were observed only once. The ten largest make up roughly 3% of the sample.

The germline V gene specifies MNHEY as CDR1 and SVGAGI as CDR2. V loses 6 bases, J loses 6 bases, and the germline ends lie 8 bases apart. The CDR3 starts with the cysteine, ends with the phenylalanine, and has 11 residues. Only CDR3 DNA is held: 33 bases, read in frame from base 1. The V and J genes are TRBV6-5 and TRBJ1-1; no D gene call is confident. The sequenced sample consisted of PBMCs. This receptor was taken from a woman aged 60-75 years in good health and CMV-seropositive. The CDR3 region has the sequence CASREGPEAFF. DNA sequence: TGTGCCAGCAGAGAGGGCCCTGAAGCTTTCTTT.